This T cell receptor beta chain was captured in a study of T cell repertoires in cytomegalovirus infection. Study-wide context: Carrying CMV and the relevant HLA type showed in public TCR beta signatures.

Points from the study as a whole: Ex vivo responses were dominated by HLA-C-restricted CMV-specific TCR beta clonotypes. Pooled public TCR beta family frequency picked out CMV carriers with the relevant HLA.

TCRdb recomputed calls from the reads with MiXCR, one row per CDR3 protein. The table shows 450,000 to 550,000 distinct CDR3 sequences, with 16% occurring only once. This clonotype was found many times. Its antigen is as yet unknown. The CDR3 totals 14 residues. Germline loops: CDR1 LGHNA, CDR2 YNFKEQ. V lost 2 bases, J lost 9 bases, and 14 bases lay in between. V gene TRBV4-2 combines with J gene TRBJ2-1; the D gene is possibly TRBD2 (6 bases). Sequencing was done on a sample of CD8+ T cells from PBMCs. This TCR was recovered from a human donor in good health (CMV status not recorded). Some clones in this sample may be carry-over from other donors' samples. CDR3 nucleotide sequence: TGTGCCAGCAGCCAACCCGGGACTGCTGGTGAGCAGTTCTTC. It specifies CASSQPGTAGEQFF.